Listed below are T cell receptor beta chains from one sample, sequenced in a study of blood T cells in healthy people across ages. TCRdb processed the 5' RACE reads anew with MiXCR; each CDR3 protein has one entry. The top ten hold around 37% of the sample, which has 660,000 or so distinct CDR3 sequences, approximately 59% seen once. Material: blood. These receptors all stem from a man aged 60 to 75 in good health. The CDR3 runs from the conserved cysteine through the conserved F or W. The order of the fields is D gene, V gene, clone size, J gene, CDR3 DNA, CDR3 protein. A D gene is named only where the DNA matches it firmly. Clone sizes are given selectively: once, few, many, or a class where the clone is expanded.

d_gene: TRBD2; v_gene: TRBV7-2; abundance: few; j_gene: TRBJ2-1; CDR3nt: TGTGCCAGCAGCTTAGCCGGGACTAGCAATAATGAGCAGTTCTTC; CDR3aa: CASSLAGTSNNEQFF
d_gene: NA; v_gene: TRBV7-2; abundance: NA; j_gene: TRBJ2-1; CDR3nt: TGTGCCAGCAGCTTACCCAGGAATACCTACAATGAGCAGTTCTTC; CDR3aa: CASSLPRNTYNEQFF
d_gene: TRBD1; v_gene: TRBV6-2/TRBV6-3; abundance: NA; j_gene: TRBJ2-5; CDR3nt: TGTGCCAGCAGCTCCGGGACAGTCTTTCAAGAGACCCAGTACTTC; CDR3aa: CASSSGTVFQETQYF
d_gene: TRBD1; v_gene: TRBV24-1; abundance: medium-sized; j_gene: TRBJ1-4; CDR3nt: TGTGCCACCAGTGAAGGACAGGGGCCCGTTGCAACTAATGAAAAACTGTTTTTT; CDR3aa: CATSEGQGPVATNEKLFF
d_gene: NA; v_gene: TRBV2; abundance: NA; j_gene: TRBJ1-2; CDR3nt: TGTGCCAGCGTGGTCCATCCAGGCTATGGCTACACCTTC; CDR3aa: CASVVHPGYGYTF
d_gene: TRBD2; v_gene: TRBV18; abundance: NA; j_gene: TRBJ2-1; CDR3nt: TGTGCCAGCTCACCTCGGACTAGCGGGGGGGCAGATGAGCAGTTCTTC; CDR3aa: CASSPRTSGGADEQFF
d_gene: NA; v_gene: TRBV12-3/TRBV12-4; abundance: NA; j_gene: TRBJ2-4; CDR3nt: TGTGCCAGCAGTTTTACAGCCAAAAACATTCAGTACTTC; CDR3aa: CASSFTAKNIQYF
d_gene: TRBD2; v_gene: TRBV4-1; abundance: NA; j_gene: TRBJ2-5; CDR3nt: TGCGCCAGCAGCCAAGATCGACTAGCGGGGGGATGGAGGCAAGAGACCCAGTACTTC; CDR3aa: CASSQDRLAGGWRQETQYF
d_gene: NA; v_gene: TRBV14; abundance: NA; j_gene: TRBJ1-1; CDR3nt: TGTACCAGCAGCCAGTCAATGAACACTGAAGCTTTCTTT; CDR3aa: CTSSQSMNTEAFF
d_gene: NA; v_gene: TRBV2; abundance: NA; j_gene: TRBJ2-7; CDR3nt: TGTGCCAGCATGGGGGAGGCCTACGAGCAGTACTTC; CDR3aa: CASMGEAYEQYF
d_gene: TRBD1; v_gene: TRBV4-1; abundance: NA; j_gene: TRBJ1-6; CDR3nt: TGCGCCAGCAGCCATGCCGGGGACAGGTTGAATTCACCCCTCCACTTT; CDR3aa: CASSHAGDRLNSPLHF
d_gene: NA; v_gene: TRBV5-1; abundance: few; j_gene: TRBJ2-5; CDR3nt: TGCGCCAGCAGCTTCACACAGGGGAGGCGAGAGCAGTACTTC; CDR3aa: CASSFTQGRREQYF
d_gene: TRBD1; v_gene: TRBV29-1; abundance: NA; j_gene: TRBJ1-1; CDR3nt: TGCAGCGTTGTGTGGGCAGGGGGAATTAGCACTGAAGCTTTCTTT; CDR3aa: CSVVWAGGISTEAFF
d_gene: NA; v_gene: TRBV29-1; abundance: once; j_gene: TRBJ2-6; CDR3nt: TGCAGCGTTGAATTGACAGGCGCCGGGGCCAACGTCCTGACTTTC; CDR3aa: CSVELTGAGANVLTF
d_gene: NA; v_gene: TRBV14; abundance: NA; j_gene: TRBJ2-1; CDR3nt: TGTGCCAGCAGCCAAGAGATGTTTAATGAGCAGTTCTTC; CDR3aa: CASSQEMFNEQFF
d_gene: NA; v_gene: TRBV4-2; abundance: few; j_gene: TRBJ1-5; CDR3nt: TGTGCCAGCAGCCAAATGGGGCAGGGCAATCAGCCCCAGCATTTT; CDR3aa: CASSQMGQGNQPQHF
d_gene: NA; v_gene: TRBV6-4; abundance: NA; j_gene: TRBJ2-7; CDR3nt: TGTGCCACTCAGGGGGGCGACCTCACTGAGCAGTACTTC; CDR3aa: CATQGGDLTEQYF
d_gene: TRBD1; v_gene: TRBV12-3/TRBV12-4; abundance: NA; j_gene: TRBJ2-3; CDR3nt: TGTGCCAGCAGAATGGGACAGGGGGCCTACAATGAGCAGTATTTT; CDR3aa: CASRMGQGAYNEQYF
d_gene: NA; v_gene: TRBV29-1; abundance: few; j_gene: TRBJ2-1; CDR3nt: TGCAGCGTTGAAGATCGATCCCTCAGGGAGCAGTTCTTC; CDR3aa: CSVEDRSLREQFF
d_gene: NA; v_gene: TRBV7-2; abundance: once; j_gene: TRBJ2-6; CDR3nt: TGTGCCAGCAGCCTCCAACGGGGGGCCAACGTCCTGACTTTC; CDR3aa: CASSLQRGANVLTF
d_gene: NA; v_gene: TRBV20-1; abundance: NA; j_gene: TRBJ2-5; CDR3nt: TGCAGTGCTATTGTCGGGATCGTGGAGACCCAGTACTTC; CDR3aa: CSAIVGIVETQYF
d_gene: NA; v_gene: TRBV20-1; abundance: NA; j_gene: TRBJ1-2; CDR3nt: TGCAGTGCTGCCCCAGGGACCGAAATTTACGGCTACACCTTC; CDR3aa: CSAAPGTEIYGYTF
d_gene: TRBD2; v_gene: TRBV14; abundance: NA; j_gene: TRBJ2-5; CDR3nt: TGTGCCAGCAGCCAAGGACAAGCGGGGGGCCCTTTGGAGACCCAGTACTTC; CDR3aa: CASSQGQAGGPLETQYF
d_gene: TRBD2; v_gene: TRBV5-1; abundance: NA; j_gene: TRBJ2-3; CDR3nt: TGCGCCAGCAGCTTGGATCGAGCGGGGGGGAACACAGATACGCAGTATTTT; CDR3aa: CASSLDRAGGNTDTQYF
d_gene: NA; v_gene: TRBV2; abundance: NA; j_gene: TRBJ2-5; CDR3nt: TGTGCCAGCAGGGAGGAAGAGACCCAGTACTTC; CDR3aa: CASREEETQYF
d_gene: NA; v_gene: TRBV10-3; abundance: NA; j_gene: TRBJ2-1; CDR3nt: TGTGCCATCAGTGAGGCGGGTGGGAATGAGCAGTTCTTC; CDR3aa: CAISEAGGNEQFF
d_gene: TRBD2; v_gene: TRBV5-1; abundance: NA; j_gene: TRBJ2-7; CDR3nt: TGCGCCAGCACCCCGACTAGCGGGGCTCCGGGGTACGAGCAGTACTTC; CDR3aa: CASTPTSGAPGYEQYF
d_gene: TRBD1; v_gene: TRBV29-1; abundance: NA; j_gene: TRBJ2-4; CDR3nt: TGCAGCGCGGGACAGGGGACAGACATTCAGTACTTC; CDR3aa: CSAGQGTDIQYF
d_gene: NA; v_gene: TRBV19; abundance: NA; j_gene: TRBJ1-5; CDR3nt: TGTGCCAGTAGCACTGCAGGTCCCGGGCCCCAGCATTTT; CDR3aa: CASSTAGPGPQHF
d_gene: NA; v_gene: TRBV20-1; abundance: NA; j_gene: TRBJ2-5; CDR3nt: TGCAGTGCTAGTAGGAGCGGGTCAAGAGAGACCCAGTACTTC; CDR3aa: CSASRSGSRETQYF
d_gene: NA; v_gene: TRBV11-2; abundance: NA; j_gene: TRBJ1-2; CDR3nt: TGTGCCAGCAGCTTTCGGACGGAAGGGGGCTACACCTTC; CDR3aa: CASSFRTEGGYTF
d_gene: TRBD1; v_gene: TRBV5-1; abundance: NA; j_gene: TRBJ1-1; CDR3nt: TGCGCCAGCAGTTTAGGTCCCGGACAGGTGAACACTGAAGCTTTCTTT; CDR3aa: CASSLGPGQVNTEAFF
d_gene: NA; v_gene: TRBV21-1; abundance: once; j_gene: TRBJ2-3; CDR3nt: TGTGCCAGCAGATTAGGGGGCAGTGGCACAGATACGCAGTATTTT; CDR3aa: CASRLGGSGTDTQYF
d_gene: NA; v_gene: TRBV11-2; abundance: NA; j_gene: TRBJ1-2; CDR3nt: TGTGCCAGCACCACTCTAGATCAGTATGCATATGGCTACACCTTC; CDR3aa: CASTTLDQYAYGYTF
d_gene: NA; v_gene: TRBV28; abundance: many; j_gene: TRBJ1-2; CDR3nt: TGTGCCAGCAGCCTCCCCTGGGGTTCTAACTATGGCTACACCTTC; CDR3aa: CASSLPWGSNYGYTF
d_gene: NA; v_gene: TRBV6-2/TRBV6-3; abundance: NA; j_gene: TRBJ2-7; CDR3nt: TGTGCCAGCAGTGTCCAGACAGCCTACGAGCAGTACTTC; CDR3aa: CASSVQTAYEQYF
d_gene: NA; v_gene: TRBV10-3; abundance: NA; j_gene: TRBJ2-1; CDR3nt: TGTGCCATCACCGACGGCTACGAGCAGTTCTTC; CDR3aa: CAITDGYEQFF
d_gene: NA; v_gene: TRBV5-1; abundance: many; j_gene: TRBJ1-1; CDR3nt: TGCGCCAGCAGCGTAACGAACACTGAAGCTTTCTTT; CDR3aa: CASSVTNTEAFF
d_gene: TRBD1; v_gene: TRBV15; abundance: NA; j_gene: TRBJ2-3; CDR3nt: TGTGCCACCAGCTCTCGACAGGGGCGAGCTACGCAGTATTTT; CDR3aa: CATSSRQGRATQYF
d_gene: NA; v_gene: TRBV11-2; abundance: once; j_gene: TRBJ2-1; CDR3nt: TGTGCCAGCAGCTTAGAATTTGGGGGGGCTTACAATGAGCAGTTCTTC; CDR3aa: CASSLEFGGAYNEQFF
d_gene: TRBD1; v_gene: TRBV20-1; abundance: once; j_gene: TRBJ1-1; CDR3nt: TGCAGTGTTCCGGACAGGGGCGCTGAAGCTTTCTTT; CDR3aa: CSVPDRGAEAFF
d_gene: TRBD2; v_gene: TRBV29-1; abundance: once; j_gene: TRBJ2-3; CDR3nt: TGCAGACGGAGCGGGGCACGCACAGATACGCAGTATTTT; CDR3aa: CRRSGARTDTQYF
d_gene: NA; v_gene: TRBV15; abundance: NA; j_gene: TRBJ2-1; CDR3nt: TGTGCCACCAGCAGCCGGGACTCCCTTTACAATGAGCAGTTCTTC; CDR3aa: CATSSRDSLYNEQFF